Listed below are T cell receptor beta chains from one sample, sequenced in a study of T cell responses to AZD1222 COVID-19 vaccine. Produced via immunoSEQ multiplex PCR; TCRdb's table is partial and in-frame only. In the table there are approximately 140,000 clones, 90% to 95% of which are singletons. Sample: peripheral blood, taken on day 0 of MenACWY control vaccination. These receptors came from an adult in good health. The CDR3 runs from the conserved cysteine through the conserved F or W. Each record gives: clone size, J gene, D gene, V gene, CDR3 length, CDR3 protein, CDR3 DNA. A D gene is named only where the DNA matches it firmly. The size of a clone is reported for some rows only, either as once, few or many, or as a class for expanded clones.

.	TRBJ1-1	TRBD1	TRBV6-2/TRBV6-3	12	CASSRTGTEAFF	TGTGCCAGCAGTCGGACAGGGACCGAAGCTTTCTTT
once	TRBJ2-1	TRBD2	TRBV3-1/TRBV3-2	17	CASSQDTSVISYNEQFF	TGTGCCAGCAGCCAAGATACTAGCGTAATCTCCTACAATGAGCAGTTCTTC
once	TRBJ1-3	.	TRBV10-1	12	CASSPTGNTIYF	TGCGCCAGCAGCCCGACAGGAAACACCATATATTTT
.	TRBJ1-1	.	TRBV5-1	15	CASSLAGAVNTEAFF	TGCGCCAGCAGCTTGGCTGGGGCGGTGAACACTGAAGCTTTCTTT
once	TRBJ2-7	.	TRBV5-6	13	CASSFWDSYEQYF	TGTGCCAGCAGCTTCTGGGACTCCTACGAGCAGTACTTC
.	TRBJ1-1	.	TRBV6-5	15	CASTKRRGAGTEAFF	TGTGCCAGCACGAAGCGTCGTGGGGCCGGCACTGAAGCTTTCTTT
.	TRBJ1-1	.	TRBV5-4	15	CASSLELGTNTEAFF	TGTGCCAGCAGCTTGGAATTAGGGACGAACACTGAAGCTTTCTTT
.	TRBJ2-7	TRBD1	TRBV6-5	15	CASRTPGGAPYEQYF	TGTGCCAGCAGAACTCCAGGGGGCGCCCCCTACGAGCAGTACTTC
.	TRBJ2-1	.	TRBV6-1	11	CASSEYTEQFF	TGTGCCAGCAGTGAGTACACGGAGCAGTTCTTC
.	TRBJ2-5	TRBD2	TRBV6-6	13	CASSYSLAGGQYF	TGTGCCAGCAGTTACAGTCTAGCGGGAGGACAGTACTTC
.	TRBJ1-1	TRBD1	TRBV19	17	CASSIQAGGGMNTEAFF	TGTGCCAGTAGTATTCAGGCAGGGGGCGGAATGAACACTGAAGCTTTCTTT
.	TRBJ1-3	.	TRBV5-1	14	CASSLTVSGNTIYF	TGCGCCAGCAGCTTGACAGTTTCTGGAAACACCATATATTTT
.	TRBJ1-5	.	TRBV6-5	13	CASQGLLNQPQHF	TGTGCCAGCCAGGGTCTATTAAATCAGCCCCAGCATTTT
.	TRBJ2-7	TRBD1	TRBV7-6	13	CASSLRTGDEQYF	TGTGCCAGCAGCCTCCGGACAGGGGACGAGCAGTACTTC
.	TRBJ2-2	.	TRBV7-2	19	CASSLTVGREKRGTGELFF	TGTGCCAGCAGCTTAACGGTCGGACGGGAGAAAAGAGGCACCGGGGAGCTGTTTTTT
.	TRBJ1-1	TRBD1	TRBV5-4	16	CASANRGLGVNTEAFF	TGTGCCAGCGCAAACAGGGGGCTCGGGGTGAACACTGAAGCTTTCTTT
.	TRBJ1-5	.	TRBV2	16	CASSAGGRFSNQPQHF	TGTGCCAGCAGTGCCGGGGGCCGATTCAGCAATCAGCCCCAGCATTTT
.	TRBJ1-4	.	TRBV2	16	CASRRDTEATNEKLFF	TGTGCCAGCAGACGAGACACCGAGGCAACTAATGAAAAACTGTTTTTT
few	TRBJ1-2	.	TRBV7-2	14	CASSLSGQNYGYTF	TGTGCCAGCAGCTTAAGTGGACAAAACTATGGCTACACCTTC
.	TRBJ1-1	.	TRBV6-5	13	CASTDNMNTEAFF	TGTGCCAGCACCGACAACATGAACACTGAAGCTTTCTTT
.	TRBJ1-2	TRBD1	TRBV28	12	CATEGQLYGYTF	TGTGCCACCGAGGGACAGCTTTATGGCTACACCTTC
once	TRBJ1-1	.	TRBV5-1	12	CASSVGAGVAFF	TGCGCCAGCAGCGTTGGGGCGGGCGTGGCTTTCTTT
.	TRBJ1-2	.	TRBV19	16	CASSVPEGRVNYGYTF	TGTGCCAGTAGTGTGCCAGAGGGCAGAGTTAACTATGGCTACACCTTC
.	TRBJ1-1	.	TRBV9	14	CASSVAGAATEAFF	TGTGCCAGCAGCGTAGCGGGGGCCGCCACTGAAGCTTTCTTT
.	TRBJ2-7	.	TRBV7-2	11	CASSLTSEQYF	TGTGCCAGCAGCTTGACTAGCGAGCAGTACTTC
.	TRBJ1-2	.	TRBV28	16	CASSTWARAGDYGYTF	TGTGCCAGCAGTACATGGGCACGCGCTGGGGACTATGGCTACACCTTC
.	TRBJ2-7	.	TRBV5-5	15	CASSFAVEYSYEQYF	TGTGCCAGCAGCTTTGCTGTCGAATATTCCTACGAGCAGTACTTC
.	TRBJ2-5	.	TRBV7-3	13	CASSLGQQETQYF	TGTGCCAGCAGCTTAGGTCAGCAAGAGACCCAGTACTTC